This T cell receptor (beta chain) was documented in a study of T cells in Graves' hyperthyroidism and ophthalmopathy. For the study at large: Before any treatment, at initial diagnosis, peripheral blood was collected.

This clonotype has ten or more counts. With 0 bases removed from V and 2 bases from J, the gap between germline ends came to 4 bases. Germline-derived CDR1 and CDR2 are LGHDT and YNNKEL (reference sequence). The CDR3 is 13 residues long. TCR beta CDR3 region amplification was performed from RNA transcripts. A set of HTBI primers served as the primers for a first-round RT-PCR of the TCR CDR3. Each CDR3 protein gets one entry after TCRdb re-called the multiplex PCR reads with MiXCR. The sample carries about 560,000 distinct CDR3 sequences, 14% recorded once. No ophthalmopathy progression within 18 months constituted stable Graves' hyperthyroidism. The authors took PBMCs from 10 ml fresh peripheral blood.

The source of this sequence is a middle-aged woman with Graves' hyperthyroidism. The sample taken for sequencing was blood. The chain is built from TRBV3-1 and TRBJ1-2; D unresolved. CDR3 in amino acids: CASSQDINYGYTF. The CDR3 DNA sequence: TGTGCCAGCAGCCAAGATATAAACTATGGCTACACCTTC.